One and the same sample provided the 4 T cell receptor beta chains below, sequenced in a study of T-cell memory formation after mild COVID-19. TCRdb ran MiXCR on the 5' RACE reads and lists one entry per CDR3 protein. The sample lists about half a million distinct CDR3 sequences, 18% occurring once. The sample comprised PBMCs or a T cell subset sorted from them (not recorded which). The receptors here all came from an adult woman who had mild COVID-19 (a few samples of this study predate the infection). Cell type and time point are not known.

This clonotype was observed a handful of times. The genes are TRBV19 and TRBJ2-3, with TRBD1 identical over 7 bases. Per germline, CDR1 LNHDA and CDR2 SQIVND (reference sequence). The CDR3 is 15 residues long. Germline trimming cut 3 bases from V and 3 bases from J; bases unmatched to any gene: 6. The CDR3 loop is CASSIRRTGTDTQYF. As DNA, the CDR3 is TGTGCCAGTAGTATCAGAAGGACAGGAACAGATACGCAGTATTTT.

This clonotype was seen more than once but under ten times. J is TRBJ1-6 and V is TRBV10-3, with 7 positions matching TRBD1. Per germline, CDR1 ENHRY and CDR2 SYGVKD. This CDR3 region has 14 residues. Trimming took 11 bases from V and 0 from J; bases not matched to a gene: 4. CDR3 region: CAARQGSYNSPLHF. In nucleotides, the CDR3 is TGTGCCGCCAGACAGGGCTCCTATAATTCACCCCTCCACTTT.

The chain carries TRBV4-1 and TRBJ2-5, with D tentatively TRBD1 (6 bases). Trimming took 6 bases from V and 5 from J, leaving 13 bases between them. Per the germline V gene, CDR1 is MGHRA and CDR2 is YSYEKL. CDR3 length: 13 amino acids. The DNA for the CDR3 is TGCGCCAGCAGTCGTTCAGGGGCCGAGACCCAGTACTTC. Its protein product is CASSRSGAETQYF.

The sample holds a few counts of this clonotype. The J gene is TRBJ1-2, the V gene TRBV29-1; 12 bases agree with TRBD1. J was trimmed by 4 bases and V by 6 bases; bases with no gene match: 6. The CDR3 runs to 14 residues. Germline V CDR1 and CDR2: SQVTM, ANQGSEA. The CDR3 reads CSVRDRGRAYGYTF. In DNA form, the CDR3 reads TGCAGCGTCCGGGACAGGGGGCGCGCCTATGGCTACACCTTC.